Listed below are T cell receptor beta chains from one sample, sequenced in a study of cytomegalovirus exposure and HLA in healthy donors. Sequencing used immunoSEQ multiplex PCR; TCRdb keeps in-frame clones, though not all of them. The table shows 170,000 or so clones, with 70% to 85% occurring only once. Source material: PBMCs. These receptors were obtained from a woman in her sixties or seventies in good health and CMV-seropositive. Each CDR3 is given with its conserved first and last residue. D genes are given only for firm matches. Clone size is not always given. Where it is, it says once, few, many or a class for expanded clones.

size,V,D,J,DNA,CDR3
few,TRBV28,-,TRBJ2-1,TGTGCCAGCACCCCGGCCGGGACTCTTGAGCAGTTCTTC,CASTPAGTLEQFF
-,TRBV19,-,TRBJ1-1,TGTGCCAGTAGTATTTTAGGCTCGGGGAACACTGAAGCTTTCTTT,CASSILGSGNTEAFF
-,TRBV28,TRBD2,TRBJ2-3,TGTGCCAGCGGGAGGGCAGATACGCAGTATTTT,CASGRADTQYF
-,TRBV28,TRBD2,TRBJ2-3,TGTGCCAGCAGTTTGGCGGGGGTCCCTTCGCAGTATTTT,CASSLAGVPSQYF
-,TRBV4-3,-,TRBJ1-2,TGCGCCAGCAGCCAAGCCTCGGGGTCGTCCGGCTACACCTTC,CASSQASGSSGYTF
-,TRBV28,-,TRBJ1-3,TGTGCCAGCAGCGTACAGGTTCTCTCTGGAAACACCATATATTTT,CASSVQVLSGNTIYF
-,TRBV5-8,-,TRBJ1-5,TGTGCCAGCAGCTTGGAGGAGAGACCCAATCAGCCCCAGCATTTT,CASSLEERPNQPQHF
once,TRBV27,TRBD1,TRBJ2-7,TGTGCCAGCAAAAGACAGGGGGCCCACGAGCAGTACTTC,CASKRQGAHEQYF
-,TRBV19,TRBD1,TRBJ1-5,TGTGCCAGTACCTCTTCAGGGGGTGGGCAGCCCCAGCATTTT,CASTSSGGGQPQHF
-,TRBV18,TRBD1,TRBJ2-7,TGTGCCAGCTCACCGGGACAGGGGGACGAGCAGTACTTC,CASSPGQGDEQYF
-,TRBV30,-,TRBJ2-7,TGTGCCTGGAGTGCTACCCTAGTCTACGAGCAGTACTTC,CAWSATLVYEQYF
-,TRBV27,-,TRBJ2-1,TGTGCCAGCAGTTTTAAAGCGGGTTTTTCCTACAATGAGCAGTTCTTC,CASSFKAGFSYNEQFF
few,TRBV27,TRBD2,TRBJ2-5,TGTGCCAGCACCCCAGTAGCGGGGGGATTCCAAGAGACCCAGTACTTC,CASTPVAGGFQETQYF
-,TRBV27,TRBD1,TRBJ2-6,TGTGCCAGCAGTTCTATCGGACAGGGGCAGCCTGGGGCCAACGTCCTGACTTTC,CASSSIGQGQPGANVLTF
-,TRBV28,TRBD2,TRBJ2-1,TGTGCCAGCAGTAGCGGGGCTAGCGGGAGCGGGAATGAGCAGTTCTTC,CASSSGASGSGNEQFF
-,TRBV6-4,TRBD2,TRBJ2-3,TGTGCCAGCACCACTAGCGGGGGGGCTGAAGATACGCAGTATTTT,CASTTSGGAEDTQYF
-,TRBV27,TRBD2,TRBJ2-7,TGTGCCAGCAGTCCACTAGCGGGAGGGGCCTACGAGCAGTACTTC,CASSPLAGGAYEQYF
-,TRBV11-2,-,TRBJ2-7,TGTGCCAGCAGCTTAGATCCTACAGTGGGGACATCCTACGAGCAGTACTTC,CASSLDPTVGTSYEQYF
-,TRBV5-4,TRBD1,TRBJ1-1,TGTGCCATTGGGGACAGCCACACTGAAGCTTTCTTT,CAIGDSHTEAFF
-,TRBV19,TRBD1,TRBJ1-1,TGTGCCAGTAGTGCCGGGGACAGTCTGATTGCTTTCTTT,CASSAGDSLIAFF
-,TRBV2,-,TRBJ1-5,TGTGCCAGCAATACGCTAAATCAGCCCCAGCATTTT,CASNTLNQPQHF
-,TRBV28,TRBD2,TRBJ2-7,TGTGCCAGCAGACCAAGTTTAGGTAGCGGGAGTAAAGTGCAGTACTTC,CASRPSLGSGSKVQYF
-,TRBV27,TRBD2,TRBJ2-1,TGTGCCAGCCTCCCTTGGGGACGTGGCGGGAGGGAGGGTGAGCAGTTCTTC,CASLPWGRGGREGEQFF
few,TRBV11-2,TRBD2,TRBJ2-7,TGTGCCAGCAGCTTAGGTCCTAGCGGGACCCCCTACGAGCAGTACTTC,CASSLGPSGTPYEQYF
-,TRBV27,TRBD2,TRBJ2-7,TGTGCCAGCAGATTGGTGGGACTAGCGAAAGGGAACGAGCAGTACTTC,CASRLVGLAKGNEQYF
-,TRBV6-4,-,TRBJ1-2,TGTGCCAGCAGTCAATCACAGGGATCAAATGGCTACACCTTC,CASSQSQGSNGYTF
-,TRBV5-8,TRBD1,TRBJ1-6,TGTGCCAGCAGCTTGGGCCAGGGGGCCGGTAATTCACCCCTCCACTTT,CASSLGQGAGNSPLHF
-,TRBV30,-,TRBJ1-2,TGTGCCTGGAGTGTTTTACAGGTACAGCAGGGCTACACCTTC,CAWSVLQVQQGYTF
-,TRBV28,-,TRBJ1-2,TGTGCCAGCAGTTTTATGAGGTATGGCTACACCTTC,CASSFMRYGYTF
-,TRBV27,TRBD1,TRBJ1-6,TGTGCCAGCAGCCCTCAAGCCGGGACAGGGGGTTCACCCCTCCACTTT,CASSPQAGTGGSPLHF
-,TRBV6-6,-,TRBJ2-2,TGTGCCAGCGGGAGATCGAACACCGGGGAGCTGTTTTTT,CASGRSNTGELFF
-,TRBV27,TRBD2,TRBJ2-1,TGTGCCAGCAGTTTGCGGCTAGCGGGGGACAATGAGCAGTTCTTC,CASSLRLAGDNEQFF
-,TRBV29-1,-,TRBJ1-2,TGCAGCGTCCCCCCCATGGCAGCCTCAGCGGGAAGTGGCTACACCTTC,CSVPPMAASAGSGYTF
-,TRBV7-9,-,TRBJ2-7,TGTGCCAGCGAACATTCTTCGTCGGCCAGGTTCTACGAGCAGTACTTC,CASEHSSSARFYEQYF
-,TRBV19,-,TRBJ1-5,TGTGCCAGTAGTACAGGCCCTTATAGCAATCAGCCCCAGCATTTT,CASSTGPYSNQPQHF
-,TRBV19,-,TRBJ1-5,TGTGCCAGTAGTATCTGGGCAGGGCCTAAACAGCCCCAGCATTTT,CASSIWAGPKQPQHF
-,TRBV1,-,TRBJ1-5,TGCACCAGCAGCCAGGGACAGTTGAATCAGCCCCAGCATTTT,CTSSQGQLNQPQHF
-,TRBV5-1,-,TRBJ1-2,TGCGCCAGCAGCTTAGGACTTAACTATGGCTACACCTTC,CASSLGLNYGYTF
few,TRBV27,-,TRBJ1-2,TGTGCCAGCAGTTTATATATTGGAGGGGACGGCTACACCTTC,CASSLYIGGDGYTF
-,TRBV28,-,TRBJ1-1,TGTGCCAGCAGTTTAGAAGCGCAGGGGCACACTGAAGCTTTCTTT,CASSLEAQGHTEAFF
-,TRBV29-1,-,TRBJ2-3,TGCAGCGTCGACGGGGTTAGGGCAGATACGCAGTATTTT,CSVDGVRADTQYF